Below, 16 T cell receptor beta chains from the same sample are listed, as sequenced in a study of blood T cells in healthy people across ages. A second PCR of roughly 6 to 12 cycles used a sample-barcoded 5' primer and a J-beta primer mix. TCRdb analysed the 5' RACE reads with MiXCR anew, one entry per CDR3 protein. The sample shows about 680,000 distinct CDR3 sequences, over 45% of them seen only once. The specimen was blood. The receptors were sampled from a woman between 55 and 75 years old in good health.

The chain joins TRBV28 to TRBJ1-2, with no clear D. The CDR3 has 14 amino acids. Germline lookup yields CDR1 MDHEN and CDR2 SYDVKM. V was pared by 7 bases and J by 2 bases, with 14 bases between. CDR3 bases: TGTGCCAGCAACCCCCGTTTTGTGAACTATGGCTACACCTTC. Translation: CASNPRFVNYGYTF.

As DNA, the CDR3 is TGTGCCAGCAGTTACGACCCCTTACTAGATACGGAGACCCAGTACTTC. Translation gives CASSYDPLLDTETQYF. The gene calls are TRBV6-2 or TRBV6-3 and TRBJ2-7, with a tentative D call TRBD2 (5 bases). With the DNA end fitting TRBJ2-5 better, the J assignment may be wrong. This CDR3 spans 16 amino acids. The germline V gene has CDR1 MNHEY and CDR2 SVGEGT.

V usage is TRBV28 and J usage is TRBJ1-4, with D hard to call. Trimming left V 6 bases short and J 8 bases short, with 22 bases between. Germline assignment: CDR1 MDHEN and CDR2 SYDVKM. This CDR3 region has 16 residues. This chain's CDR3 is CASSPPLAGRMEKLFF. The CDR3 DNA reads as TGTGCCAGCAGCCCCCCCCTGGCTGGGCGAATGGAAAAACTGTTTTTT.

This clonotype showed up many times. The gene calls are TRBV12-3 or TRBV12-4 and TRBJ1-1; a weak D match, TRBD1 (5 bases). CDR3 size: 17 residues. The V end was cut by 6 bases, the J end by 4 bases, with 24 bases between. The CDR3 spells CASSPFRAGYSGTEAFF. The CDR3 bases are TGTGCCAGCAGCCCTTTTCGGGCAGGGTACTCGGGCACTGAAGCTTTCTTT.

This clonotype was seen a few times. This chain's CDR3 is CASSPGTGGRGYTF. For the CDR3, the DNA is TGTGCCAGCAGCCCCGGGACAGGGGGCCGTGGCTACACCTTC. The chain recombines TRBV4-2 with TRBJ1-2; 12 nucleotides agree with TRBD1. The CDR3 runs 14 residues. The ends lost 4 bases at V and 7 bases at J; junction bases unmatched: 4. The germline V gene encodes CDR1 LGHNA and CDR2 YNFKEQ.

The gene calls are TRBV29-1 and TRBJ1-2, with a tentative D call TRBD1 (5 bases). The CDR3 runs 14 residues. The germline V and J ends were trimmed by 6 bases and 4 bases, with 18 bases remaining between them. In germline, CDR1 is SQVTM, CDR2 ANQGSEA. CDR3 coding DNA: TGCAGCGTCCTATCTGAGGCGCAGGGCTATGGCTACACCTTC. It codes for CSVLSEAQGYGYTF.

This chain connects TRBV29-1 to TRBJ2-6; a possible D gene is TRBD1 (6 bases). Germline CDR1 SQVTM, CDR2 ANQGSEA. The CDR3 has 17 amino acids. Trimming cost V 6 bases and J 1 base, with 19 bases left between them. CDR3 sequence reads: CSVIQGSPTSGANVLTF. The CDR3 DNA reads as TGCAGCGTCATTCAGGGGAGCCCTACATCTGGGGCCAACGTCCTGACTTTC. Full variable domain (rest looked up from reference TRBV29-1 and TRBJ2-6): SAVISQKPSRDICQRGTSLTIQCQVDSQVTMMFWYRQQPGQSLTLIATANQGSEATYESGFVIDKFPISRPNLTFSTLTVSNMSPEDSSIYLCSVIQGSPTSGANVLTFGAGSRLTVL.

Only a few counts were recorded for this clonotype. V is TRBV5-1 and J is TRBJ2-1; 12 bases line up with TRBD2. Per the germline V gene, CDR1 is SGHRS and CDR2 is YFSETQ. J gave up 9 bases and V 4 bases, and 5 bases lay outside the gene matches. The CDR3 runs 14 residues. CDR3 nucleotides: TGCGCCAGCAGCGAGACTAGCGGGAGTGGTGAGCAGTTCTTC. Protein product: CASSETSGSGEQFF.

The V call is TRBV4-3, the J call TRBJ2-5, with 9 bases aligning to TRBD1. V lost 0 bases to trimming and J lost 9 bases; unmatched junction nucleotides: 8. Germline V gives CDR1 LGHNA, CDR2 YSLEER. This CDR3 is built from 15 residues. This CDR3 reads CASSQEAGQGRAQYF. In nucleotides, the CDR3 is TGCGCCAGCAGCCAAGAGGCGGGACAGGGAAGGGCCCAGTACTTC.

The V call is TRBV11-2, the J call TRBJ2-1, with 9 positions matching TRBD1. The CDR3 length is 19 residues. With 7 bases clipped from V and 0 bases from J, the junction kept 16 bases outside the gene matches. In germline, CDR1 is SGHAT, CDR2 FQNNGV. Here the CDR3 reads CASTGRGQGPLVSYNEQFF. The DNA of the CDR3 is TGTGCCAGCACTGGGAGGGGACAGGGCCCCCTAGTCTCCTACAATGAGCAGTTCTTC.

J is TRBJ2-7 and V is TRBV29-1; 9 bases match TRBD1. The CDR3 contains 15 residues. Germline V gene lookup returns CDR1 SQVTM and CDR2 ANQGSEA. Unmatched junction bases numbered 7, after V lost 4 bases and J lost 0 bases. Here the CDR3 DNA reads TGCAGCGTTGTGGTCCGGGACAGGGCCTCCTACGAGCAGTACTTC. It specifies CSVVVRDRASYEQYF.

J is TRBJ2-1 and V is TRBV12-3 or TRBV12-4; D remains ambiguous. This CDR3 contains 11 residues. The V and J ends lost 6 bases and 10 bases respectively, with 10 bases between them. The CDR3 coding sequence is TGTGCCAGCAGCGTCGTTAGCGAGCAGTTCTTC. This codes for CASSVVSEQFF.

Worth noting for this clonotype: Mismatch with germline at one junction end may stem from a read error. The CDR3 region is CASSTPSGYTGTQYF. DNA for the CDR3: TGCGCCAGCAGCACCCCTAGCGGGTACACAGGTACGCAGTATTTT. This chain joins TRBV5-1 and TRBJ2-3; 8 bases agree with TRBD2. Germline CDR1 SGHRS, CDR2 YFSETQ. The CDR3 spans 15 residues.

This clonotype occurred a few times. This chain connects TRBV20-1 to TRBJ1-5; D not certain. V lost 3 bases and J 3 bases, leaving 18 bases between the germline ends. The germline gives CDR1 DFQATT, CDR2 SNEGSKA (reference sequence). This CDR3 has 16 residues. The CDR3 spells CSASTGRGTFNQPQHF. The CDR3 DNA is TGCAGTGCTAGTACCGGCAGAGGTACTTTCAATCAGCCCCAGCATTTT.

This clonotype was seen a few times. The CDR3 loop is CASTIVNEQFF. The DNA of the CDR3 is TGTGCCAGTACTATAGTCAATGAGCAGTTCTTC. This chain links TRBV14 with TRBJ2-1, with D uncertain. The germline V gene encodes CDR1 SGHDN and CDR2 FVKESK. This CDR3 region has 11 residues. Trimming took 9 bases from V and 6 from J, leaving 9 bases between them. Supplemented by reference TRBV14 and TRBJ2-1, the full variable domain reads EAGVTQFPSHSVIEKGQTVTLRCDPISGHDNLYWYRRVMGKEIKFLLHFVKESKQDESGMPNNRFLAERTGGTYSTLKVQPAELEDSGVYFCASTIVNEQFFGPGTRLTVL.

This clonotype was counted once. V is TRBV5-1 and J is TRBJ2-3, with 10 bases matching TRBD2. V lost 4 bases and J lost 6; bases outside the gene matches: 14. Germline V gene lookup returns CDR1 SGHRS and CDR2 YFSETQ. CDR3 length: 17 residues. The CDR3 protein is CASSPPRTSGETDTQYF. CDR3 sequence (DNA): TGCGCCAGCAGCCCTCCCCGGACTAGCGGAGAAACGGATACGCAGTATTTT.